The 21 T cell receptor beta chains presented below share a single source sample, sequenced in a study of cytomegalovirus exposure and HLA in healthy donors. 13 Jbeta primers and 60 Vbeta primers were used for the PCR. Sequencing was performed with immunoSEQ multiplex PCR; in TCRdb, only in-frame clones are kept and a portion is missing. The table records approximately 110,000 clones, approximately 71% of them present only once. Sequenced material: PBMCs. The receptors stem from a woman between 70 and 85 years old in good health and CMV-seropositive.

The chain joins TRBV5-1 to TRBJ2-1; D perhaps matches TRBD2 (6 bases). Trimming removed 1 base at V and 6 bases at J, with 20 bases between. The CDR3 consists of 17 residues. Germline V gene lookup returns CDR1 SGHRS and CDR2 YFSETQ. DNA of the CDR3: TGCGCCAGCAGCTTGATCGTACTTTCGACTAGTCCCAATGAGCAGTTCTTC. Its translation: CASSLIVLSTSPNEQFF.

The rearrangement uses TRBV2 and TRBJ1-1; a possible D gene is TRBD1 (5 bases). There are 13 residues in the CDR3. The germline V gene has CDR1 SNHLY and CDR2 FYNNEI. The V gene lost 6 bases and the J gene lost 1 base, with 9 bases spanning the gap. CDR3 DNA: TGTGCCAGCAGGGCCGGACAGAACACTGAAGCTTTCTTT. Translated, it gives CASRAGQNTEAFF.

The V and J genes are TRBV10-3 and TRBJ1-2; D may be TRBD1 (6 bases). Germline V gene sequence: CDR1 ENHRY, CDR2 SYGVKD. Trimming left V 8 bases short and J 5 bases short, with 21 bases between. CDR3 size: 15 residues. The CDR3 reads CAISSTGRALYGYTF. The CDR3 DNA reads TGTGCCATCTCTTCCACAGGGCGGGCATTATATGGCTACACCTTC.

The chain couples TRBV27 to TRBJ1-1; the D is unclear. The CDR3 loop spans 13 amino acids. V lost 6 bases, J lost 4 bases, and 12 bases lay in between. The germline CDR1 and CDR2 sequences are MNHEY and SMNVEV (reference sequence). In DNA, the CDR3 is TGTGCCAGCAGCCTGGGAGGGCTCACTGAAGCTTTCTTT. Encoded protein: CASSLGGLTEAFF.

The V call is TRBV18, the J call TRBJ1-5; 7 nucleotides agree with TRBD1. The CDR3 length is 14 residues. The germline V gene encodes CDR1 KGHSH and CDR2 LQKENI. V gave up 2 bases and J gave up 7 bases; unmatched junction bases: 5. CDR3 sequence (DNA): TGTGCCAGCTCACCAACCACAGGGGACCAGCCCCAGCATTTT. This translates into CASSPTTGDQPQHF.

The V and J genes are TRBV7-8 and TRBJ2-5; TRBD1 agrees at 10 bases. From germline, CDR1 is SGHVS and CDR2 FQNEAQ. This CDR3 has 13 residues. Trimming at V came to 1 base and at J to 10 bases, leaving 3 bases not matched to a gene. The CDR3 DNA reads as TGTGCCAGCAGCTTAGTCGGGACAGGGGACCAGTACTTC. It is translated as CASSLVGTGDQYF.

The J gene is TRBJ1-2, the V gene TRBV15, with 8 bases lining up with TRBD1. J was trimmed by 7 bases and V by 3 bases; bases with no gene match: 4. The V gene's germline CDR1 is LNHNV and CDR2 YYDKDF (reference sequence). The CDR3 loop spans 13 amino acids. The CDR3 nucleotides are TGTGCCACCAGCAGGGACAGGGAGGGTGGCTACACCTTC. Protein product: CATSRDREGGYTF.

The gene calls are TRBV6-5 and TRBJ1-3, with 7 bases identical to TRBD1. Per the germline V gene, CDR1 is MNHEY and CDR2 is SVGAGI. The CDR3 length is 15 residues. V shed 6 bases, J shed 0 bases, and the junction held 5 bases outside the gene matches. Here the CDR3 DNA reads TGTGCCAGCAGCATGACAGGGCCCTCTGGAAACACCATATATTTT. It is translated as CASSMTGPSGNTIYF.

CDR3 sequence: CSAYSGDGQYF. The DNA of the CDR3 is TGCAGCGCGTACTCAGGGGACGGGCAGTACTTC. V is TRBV29-1 and J is TRBJ2-5; a weak D match, TRBD1 (6 bases). Germline V CDR1 and CDR2: SQVTM, ANQGSEA. Trimming took off 7 bases at V and 11 bases at J, with 17 bases between the two ends. The CDR3 loop spans 11 amino acids.

CDR3 loop: CASSGVGVRRNTGELFF. CDR3 nucleotide sequence: TGTGCCAGCAGCGGCGTAGGGGTCCGTCGGAACACCGGGGAGCTGTTTTTT. The V gene is TRBV7-6, the J gene TRBJ2-2; a weak D match, TRBD1 (5 bases). Trimming cost V 5 bases and J 1 base, with 17 bases left between them. This CDR3 region has 17 residues. The germline V gene has CDR1 SGHVS and CDR2 FNYEAQ.

V is TRBV5-1 and J is TRBJ1-4; the match to TRBD1 covers 7 bases. The junction had 3 bases not matched to a gene; V was cut back by 0 bases and J by 4 bases. This CDR3 has 15 residues. Germline V gives CDR1 SGHRS, CDR2 YFSETQ. The CDR3 sequence is CASSLGDSNNEKLFF. In nucleotides, the CDR3 is TGCGCCAGCAGCTTGGGGGACAGCAATAATGAAAAACTGTTTTTT.

The CDR3 loop reads CASSSGHGTSYEQYF. The DNA for the CDR3 is TGTGCCAGCAGCTCGGGACACGGGACCTCCTACGAGCAGTACTTC. This chain joins TRBV7-9 and TRBJ2-7; maybe TRBD1 (6 bases). Germline assignment: CDR1 SEHNR and CDR2 FQNEAQ (reference sequence). The CDR3 totals 15 residues. V lost 4 bases, J lost 0 bases, and 13 bases lay in between.

This sequence joins TRBV9 and TRBJ2-2; a possible D gene is TRBD2 (5 bases). Germline V gives CDR1 SGDLS, CDR2 YYNGEE. Trimming left V 2 bases short and J 6 bases short, with 17 bases between. This CDR3 is 16 amino acids long. Written as DNA, the CDR3 is TGTGCCAGCAGCGTCTGGGGTTCGGGGAGCTCCGGGGAGCTGTTTTTT. Amino acid sequence: CASSVWGSGSSGELFF.

This clone turned up a few times. This chain links TRBV19 with TRBJ1-2, with D possibly matching TRBD1 (5 bases). The CDR3 has 11 residues. Germline assignment: CDR1 LNHDA and CDR2 SQIVND (reference sequence). V gave up 6 bases and J gave up 4 bases, with 6 bases separating them. In nucleotides, the CDR3 is TGTGCCAGTAGCGACAGCTATGGCTACACCTTC. Encoded protein: CASSDSYGYTF.

The rearrangement uses TRBV30 and TRBJ2-7, with a possible D match to TRBD1 (6 bases). Germline V gene data show CDR1 as GTSNPN and CDR2 as SVGIG (reference sequence). Trimming removed 3 bases from V and 1 base from J, with 13 bases in between. This CDR3 is 14 amino acids long. CDR3 region: CAWRFTGFSYEQYF. CDR3 DNA: TGTGCCTGGAGATTTACAGGGTTTTCCTACGAGCAGTACTTC. Using reference TRBV30 and TRBJ2-7 for the parts outside the CDR3, the full variable domain is SQTIHQWPATLVQPVGSPLSLECTVEGTSNPNLYWYRQAAGRGLQLLFYSVGIGQISSEVPQNLSASRPQDRQFILSSKKLLLSDSGFYLCAWRFTGFSYEQYFGPGTRLTVT.

The chain joins TRBV9 to TRBJ2-3; 9 bases map to TRBD2. Germline V gives CDR1 SGDLS, CDR2 YYNGEE. J lost 6 bases, V lost 3 bases, and 5 bases had no gene match. CDR3 length equals 14 residues. CDR3 sequence (DNA): TGTGCCAGCAGCGGGGGACTAGCTGCGGATACGCAGTATTTT. It encodes CASSGGLAADTQYF. The full variable domain, with the rest looked up from reference TRBV9 and TRBJ2-3, is DSGVTQTPKHLITATGQRVTLRCSPRSGDLSVYWYQQSLDQGLQFLIQYYNGEERAKGNILERFSAQQFPDLHSELNLSSLELGDSALYFCASSGGLAADTQYFGPGTRLTVL.

The chain joins TRBV7-7 to TRBJ2-3; TRBD2 is a possible D gene (7 bases). Germline CDR1 is SSHAT and CDR2 is FNYEAQ (reference sequence). Trimming cost V 5 bases and J 3 bases, with 15 bases left between them. This CDR3 has 15 residues. For the CDR3, the DNA is TGTGCCAGCAGCCGTGGGGGGGGCAGGACAGATACGCAGTATTTT. Translation gives CASSRGGGRTDTQYF.

This clone was observed once. The chain recombines TRBV7-6 with TRBJ2-6; perhaps TRBD2 as D (5 bases). There are 16 residues in the CDR3. With 0 bases removed from V and 0 bases from J, the gap between germline ends came to 6 bases. Germline assignment: CDR1 SGHVS and CDR2 FNYEAQ. The CDR3 DNA follows: TGTGCCAGCAGCTTAGCAGGGAGCTCTGGGGCCAACGTCCTGACTTTC. Translation gives CASSLAGSSGANVLTF. Together with reference TRBV7-6 and TRBJ2-6, the CDR3 gives the full variable domain: GAGVSQSPRYKVTKRGQDVALRCDPISGHVSLYWYRQALGQGPEFLTYFNYEAQQDKSGLPNDRFSAERPEGSISTLTIQRTEQRDSAMYRCASSLAGSSGANVLTFGAGSRLTVL.

The chain couples TRBV30 to TRBJ2-7, with 8 bases fitting TRBD1. The germline CDR1 and CDR2 sequences are GTSNPN and SVGIG (reference sequence). This CDR3 comprises 17 residues. The V and J ends lost 0 bases and 5 bases, in that order; junction bases with no gene match: 15. CDR3 residues: CAWSVLLRRDRSNEQYF. The CDR3, as DNA: TGTGCCTGGAGTGTACTCCTCCGCCGGGACAGGAGTAACGAGCAGTACTTC. The full variable domain, with the rest looked up from reference TRBV30 and TRBJ2-7, is SQTIHQWPATLVQPVGSPLSLECTVEGTSNPNLYWYRQAAGRGLQLLFYSVGIGQISSEVPQNLSASRPQDRQFILSSKKLLLSDSGFYLCAWSVLLRRDRSNEQYFGPGTRLTVT.

The V gene is TRBV5-1, the J gene TRBJ2-5; 10 bases agree with TRBD1. The J segment lost 0 bases and the V segment lost 4 bases, leaving 3 bases of the junction unmatched. The CDR3 extends over 15 amino acids. CDR1 and CDR2 from the germline V gene are SGHRS and YFSETQ. CDR3 in DNA: TGCGCCAGCAGCGTGGGACAGGGGTACCAAGAGACCCAGTACTTC. This sequence encodes CASSVGQGYQETQYF.

This clone was counted a single time. The chain has TRBV5-1 and TRBJ2-3; 14 positions match TRBD2. The trim removed 4 bases at V and 6 bases at J, leaving 7 bases unmatched. The CDR3 loop spans 16 amino acids. Germline assignment: CDR1 SGHRS and CDR2 YFSETQ. Written as DNA, the CDR3 is TGCGCCAGCAGCCCGACTAGCGGGGGGGCATGGGATACGCAGTATTTT. Protein product: CASSPTSGGAWDTQYF.